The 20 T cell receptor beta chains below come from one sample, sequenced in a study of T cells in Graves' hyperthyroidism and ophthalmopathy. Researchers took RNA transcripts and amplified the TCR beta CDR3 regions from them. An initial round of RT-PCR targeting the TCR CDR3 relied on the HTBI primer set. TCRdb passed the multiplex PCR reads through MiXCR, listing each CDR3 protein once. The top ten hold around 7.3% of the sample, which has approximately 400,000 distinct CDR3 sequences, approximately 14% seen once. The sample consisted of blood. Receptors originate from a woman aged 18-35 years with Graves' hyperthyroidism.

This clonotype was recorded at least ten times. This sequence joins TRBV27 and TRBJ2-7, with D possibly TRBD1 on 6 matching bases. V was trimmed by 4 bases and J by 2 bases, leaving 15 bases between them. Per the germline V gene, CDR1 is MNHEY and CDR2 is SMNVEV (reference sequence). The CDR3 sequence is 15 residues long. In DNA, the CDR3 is TGTGCCAGCAGTTCCCCCAGGGGCCTTCCCTACGAGCAGTACTTC. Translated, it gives CASSSPRGLPYEQYF.

CDR3 in DNA: TGTGCCAGCAGTTACGCGTCCGGGACTAGCGGGGAAACAGACGAGCAGTACTTC. Amino acids: CASSYASGTSGETDEQYF. The genes are TRBV6-2 or TRBV6-3 and TRBJ2-7, with 13 bases aligning to TRBD2. The CDR3 runs 18 residues. Germline loops: CDR1 MNHEY, CDR2 SVGEGT. V shed 2 bases and J 5 bases; nucleotides not matched to a gene: 12.

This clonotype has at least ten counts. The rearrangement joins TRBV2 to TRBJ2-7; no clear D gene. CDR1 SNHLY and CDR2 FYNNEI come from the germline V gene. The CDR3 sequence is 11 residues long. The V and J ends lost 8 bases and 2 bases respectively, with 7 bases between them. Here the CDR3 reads CASGSTYEQYF. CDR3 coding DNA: TGTGCCAGCGGTAGCACCTACGAGCAGTACTTC. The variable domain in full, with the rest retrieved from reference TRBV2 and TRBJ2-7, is EPEVTQTPSHQVTQMGQEVILRCVPISNHLYFYWYRQILGQKVEFLVSFYNNEISEKSEIFDDQFSVERPDGSNFTLKIRSTKLEDSAMYFCASGSTYEQYFGPGTRLTVT.

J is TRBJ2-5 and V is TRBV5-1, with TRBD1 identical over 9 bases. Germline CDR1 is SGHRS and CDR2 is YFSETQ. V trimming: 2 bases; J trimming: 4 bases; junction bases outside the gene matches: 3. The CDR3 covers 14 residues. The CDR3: CASSFWTGAETQYF. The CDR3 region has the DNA TGCGCCAGCAGCTTTTGGACAGGGGCAGAGACCCAGTACTTC.

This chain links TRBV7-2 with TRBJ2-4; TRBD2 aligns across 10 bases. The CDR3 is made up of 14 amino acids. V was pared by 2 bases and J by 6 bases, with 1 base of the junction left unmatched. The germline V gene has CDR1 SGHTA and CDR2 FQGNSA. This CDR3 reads CASSLPSGGNIQYF. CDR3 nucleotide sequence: TGTGCCAGCAGCTTACCTAGCGGGGGAAACATTCAGTACTTC.

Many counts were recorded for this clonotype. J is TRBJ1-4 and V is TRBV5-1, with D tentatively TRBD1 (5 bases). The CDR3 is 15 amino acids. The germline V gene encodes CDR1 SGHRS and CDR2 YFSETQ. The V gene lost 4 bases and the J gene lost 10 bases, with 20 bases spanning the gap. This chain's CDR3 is CASSPPGAGGGKLFF. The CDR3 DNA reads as TGCGCCAGCAGCCCGCCGGGAGCCGGGGGTGGAAAACTGTTTTTT.

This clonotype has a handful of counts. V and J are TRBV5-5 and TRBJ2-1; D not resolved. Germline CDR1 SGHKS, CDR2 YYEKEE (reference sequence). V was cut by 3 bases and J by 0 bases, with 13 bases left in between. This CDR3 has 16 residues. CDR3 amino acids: CASSSSIVVSYNEQFF. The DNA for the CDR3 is TGTGCCAGCAGCTCCAGTATAGTCGTCTCCTACAATGAGCAGTTCTTC.

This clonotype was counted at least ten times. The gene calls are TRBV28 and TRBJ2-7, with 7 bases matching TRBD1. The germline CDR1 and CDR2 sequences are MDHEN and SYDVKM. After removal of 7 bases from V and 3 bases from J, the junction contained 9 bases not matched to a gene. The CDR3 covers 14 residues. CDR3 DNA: TGTGCCAGCATCGACAGGGCCCCCGTCTACGAGCAGTACTTC. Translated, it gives CASIDRAPVYEQYF.

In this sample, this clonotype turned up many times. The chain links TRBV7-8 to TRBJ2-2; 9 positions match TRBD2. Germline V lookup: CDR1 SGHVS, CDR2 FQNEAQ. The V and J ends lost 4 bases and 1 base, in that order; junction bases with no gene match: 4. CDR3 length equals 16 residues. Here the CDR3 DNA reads TGTGCCAGCAGCTCCAGACTAGCGGTGAACACCGGGGAGCTGTTTTTT. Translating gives CASSSRLAVNTGELFF.

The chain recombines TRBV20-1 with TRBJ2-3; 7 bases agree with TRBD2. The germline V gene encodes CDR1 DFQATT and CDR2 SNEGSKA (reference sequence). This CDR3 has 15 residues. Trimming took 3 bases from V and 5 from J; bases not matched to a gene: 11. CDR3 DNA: TGCAGTGCTAGGGGGGAGGCGGGAGCGCTAGATACGCAGTATTTT. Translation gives CSARGEAGALDTQYF.

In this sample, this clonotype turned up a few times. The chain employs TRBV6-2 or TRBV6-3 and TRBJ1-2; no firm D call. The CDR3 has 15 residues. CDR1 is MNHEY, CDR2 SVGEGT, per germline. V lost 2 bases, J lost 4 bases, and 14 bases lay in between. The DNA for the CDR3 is TGTGCCAGCAGTTACGCGCCCAGGCTGGCCTATGGCTACACCTTC. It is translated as CASSYAPRLAYGYTF.

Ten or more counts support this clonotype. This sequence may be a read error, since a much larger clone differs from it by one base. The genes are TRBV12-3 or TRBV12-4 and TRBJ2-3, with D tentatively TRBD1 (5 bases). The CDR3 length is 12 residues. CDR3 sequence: CASRLGADTQYF. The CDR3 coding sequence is TGTGCCAGCAGGTTAGGGGCAGATACGCAGTATTTT.

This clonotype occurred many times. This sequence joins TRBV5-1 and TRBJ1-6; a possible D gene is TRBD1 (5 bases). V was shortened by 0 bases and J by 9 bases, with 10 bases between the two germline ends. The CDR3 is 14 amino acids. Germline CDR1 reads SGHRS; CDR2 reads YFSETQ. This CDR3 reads CASSLGSGSSPLHF. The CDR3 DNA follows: TGCGCCAGCAGCTTGGGGTCAGGGTCTTCACCCCTCCACTTT.

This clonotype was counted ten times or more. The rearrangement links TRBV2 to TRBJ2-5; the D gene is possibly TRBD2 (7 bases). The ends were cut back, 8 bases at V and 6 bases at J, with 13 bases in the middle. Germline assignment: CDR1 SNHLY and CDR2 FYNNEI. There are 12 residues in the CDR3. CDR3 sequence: CASGGAGKTQYF. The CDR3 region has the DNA TGTGCCAGCGGGGGGGCAGGGAAGACCCAGTACTTC. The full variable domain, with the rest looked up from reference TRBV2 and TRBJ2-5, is EPEVTQTPSHQVTQMGQEVILRCVPISNHLYFYWYRQILGQKVEFLVSFYNNEISEKSEIFDDQFSVERPDGSNFTLKIRSTKLEDSAMYFCASGGAGKTQYFGPGTRLLVL.

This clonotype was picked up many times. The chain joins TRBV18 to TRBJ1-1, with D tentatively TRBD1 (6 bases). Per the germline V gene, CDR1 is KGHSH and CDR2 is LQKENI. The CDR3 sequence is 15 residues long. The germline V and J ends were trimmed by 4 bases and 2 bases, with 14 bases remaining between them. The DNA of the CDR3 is TGTGCCAGCTCACTCGTCACAGGGCCTAACACTGAAGCTTTCTTT. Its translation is CASSLVTGPNTEAFF.

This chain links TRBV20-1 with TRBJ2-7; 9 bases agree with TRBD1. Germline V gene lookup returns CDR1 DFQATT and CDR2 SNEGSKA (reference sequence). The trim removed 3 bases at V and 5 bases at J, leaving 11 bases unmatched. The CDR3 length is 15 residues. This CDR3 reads CSASHTGTGLDEQYF. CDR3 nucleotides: TGCAGTGCTAGCCACACCGGGACAGGGTTAGACGAGCAGTACTTC.

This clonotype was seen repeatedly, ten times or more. CDR3 sequence reads: CAWRPSDSPLHF. CDR3 sequence (DNA): TGTGCCTGGAGGCCTTCGGATTCACCCCTCCACTTT. This chain links TRBV30 with TRBJ1-6; the D is unclear. This CDR3 comprises 12 residues. V was trimmed by 3 bases and J by 8 bases, leaving 8 bases between them. Germline V lookup: CDR1 GTSNPN, CDR2 SVGIG (reference sequence).

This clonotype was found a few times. The CDR3 spells CASSLGHSCQETQYF. The CDR3 nucleotides are TGTGCCAGCAGCCTCGGACACTCGTGCCAAGAGACCCAGTACTTC. This sequence joins TRBV11-3 and TRBJ2-5, with D perhaps matching TRBD1 (5 bases). V lost 5 bases and J lost 1, with 14 bases in between. Germline CDR1 reads SGHNT; CDR2 reads YENEEA. The CDR3 consists of 15 residues.

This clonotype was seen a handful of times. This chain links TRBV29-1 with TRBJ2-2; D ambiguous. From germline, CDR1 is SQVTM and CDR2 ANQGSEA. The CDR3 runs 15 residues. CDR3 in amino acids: CSGFLVRTATGELFF. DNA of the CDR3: TGCAGTGGTTTTTTAGTAAGGACCGCCACCGGGGAGCTGTTTTTT.

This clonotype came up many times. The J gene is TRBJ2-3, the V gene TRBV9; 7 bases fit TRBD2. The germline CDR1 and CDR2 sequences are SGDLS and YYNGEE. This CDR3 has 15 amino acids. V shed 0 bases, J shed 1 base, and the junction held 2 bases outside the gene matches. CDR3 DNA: TGTGCCAGCAGCGTAGCCGCGGGAGGCACAGATACGCAGTATTTT. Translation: CASSVAAGGTDTQYF. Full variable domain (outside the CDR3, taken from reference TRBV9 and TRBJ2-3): DSGVTQTPKHLITATGQRVTLRCSPRSGDLSVYWYQQSLDQGLQFLIQYYNGEERAKGNILERFSAQQFPDLHSELNLSSLELGDSALYFCASSVAAGGTDTQYFGPGTRLTVL.